Shown below are 17 T cell receptor beta chains from a single sample sequenced in a study of long-term antiretroviral therapy in people with HIV. The authors ran the immunoSEQ assay, v3.0, at survey level. Method: immunoSEQ multiplex PCR; TCRdb's copy keeps in-frame clones and lacks some. Of some 19,000 clones listed, around 87% are singletons. The source material was unsorted PBMCs, sampled 2.6 years after starting antiretroviral therapy. The receptors were sampled from a woman aged 50 to 65 with HIV.

V gene TRBV5-1 combines with J gene TRBJ1-2; perhaps TRBD1 as D (6 bases). This CDR3 is 14 amino acids long. Trimming cost V 4 bases and J 1 base, with 11 bases left between them. The germline gives CDR1 SGHRS, CDR2 YFSETQ. DNA of the CDR3: TGCGCCAGCAGCCTCCAACAGGGTAACTATGGCTACACCTTC. As protein: CASSLQQGNYGYTF.

This chain joins TRBV19 and TRBJ2-2, with D possibly TRBD2 on 5 matching bases. The CDR3 is made up of 13 amino acids. V lost 7 bases and J lost 6, with 12 bases in between. CDR1 LNHDA and CDR2 SQIVND come from the germline V gene (reference sequence). In DNA form, the CDR3 reads TGTGCCAGTAACCCGGGGATAGCCGGGGAGCTGTTTTTT. It encodes CASNPGIAGELFF.

V and J are TRBV25-1 and TRBJ2-5; 7 bases align to TRBD1. V gave up 4 bases and J gave up 1 base; unmatched junction bases: 9. This CDR3 comprises 16 residues. From germline, CDR1 is MGHDK and CDR2 SYGVNS. CDR3 sequence (DNA): TGTGCCAGCAGTGCAGAGATGGGACAGCCCCAAGAGACCCAGTACTTC. Its protein product is CASSAEMGQPQETQYF. Supplemented by reference TRBV25-1 and TRBJ2-5, the full variable domain reads EADIYQTPRYLVIGTGKKITLECSQTMGHDKMYWYQQDPGMELHLIHYSYGVNSTEKGDLSSESTVSRIRTEHFPLTLESARPSHTSQYLCASSAEMGQPQETQYFGPGTRLLVL.

The gene calls are TRBV15 and TRBJ2-7; tentative D call: TRBD2 (5 bases). V dropped 1 base and J dropped 0 bases, with 13 bases sitting between them. The germline V gene encodes CDR1 LNHNV and CDR2 YYDKDF (reference sequence). This CDR3 is built from 16 residues. CDR3 residues: CATSRGMDGGSYEQYF. In DNA, the CDR3 is TGTGCCACCAGCAGAGGTATGGACGGAGGCTCCTACGAGCAGTACTTC.

This chain links TRBV2 with TRBJ1-1; perhaps TRBD1 as D (6 bases). Germline lookup yields CDR1 SNHLY and CDR2 FYNNEI. The CDR3 contains 16 residues. The V gene lost 11 bases and the J gene lost 1 base, with 23 bases spanning the gap. The DNA of the CDR3 is TGTGCCGCGGCCCTTTTCATGGACAGAAAGAACACTGAAGCTTTCTTT. Translating it yields CAAALFMDRKNTEAFF. Based on the CDR3 plus reference TRBV2 and TRBJ1-1, the full variable domain is EPEVTQTPSHQVTQMGQEVILRCVPISNHLYFYWYRQILGQKVEFLVSFYNNEISEKSEIFDDQFSVERPDGSNFTLKIRSTKLEDSAMYFCAAALFMDRKNTEAFFGQGTRLTVV.

The V and J genes are TRBV6-5 and TRBJ2-1; a weak D match, TRBD1 (6 bases). The germline gives CDR1 MNHEY, CDR2 SVGAGI. The V end was cut by 0 bases, the J end by 3 bases, with 9 bases between. The CDR3 has 15 residues. CDR3 in amino acids: CASSYSGQNYNEQFF. The CDR3 nucleotides are TGTGCCAGCAGTTACTCGGGACAAAACTACAATGAGCAGTTCTTC.

The chain's CDR3 is CASWGRRLMNTEAFF. The DNA of the CDR3 is TGTGCCAGCTGGGGGCGCCGGTTGATGAACACTGAAGCTTTCTTT. The rearrangement joins TRBV6-5 to TRBJ1-1, with D maybe TRBD1 (6 bases). V lost 8 bases and J lost 0, with 16 bases in between. This CDR3 spans 15 amino acids. CDR1 MNHEY and CDR2 SVGAGI come from the germline V gene.

The chain has TRBV13 and TRBJ2-1; TRBD2 agrees at 7 bases. CDR1 and CDR2 (germline): PRHDT, FYEKMQ (reference sequence). The CDR3 length is 15 residues. The V gene end was trimmed by 4 bases and the J gene end by 4 bases; junction bases not matched to a gene: 7. Here the CDR3 DNA reads TGTGCCAGCAGCTCTCTAGCGGCTAAATACAATGAGCAGTTCTTC. The encoded protein is CASSSLAAKYNEQFF.

The chain recombines TRBV7-2 with TRBJ1-1, with D tentatively TRBD1 (5 bases). V was clipped by 0 bases and J by 0 bases, with 11 bases between them. From germline, CDR1 is SGHTA and CDR2 FQGNSA. This CDR3 has 16 residues. The DNA of the CDR3 is TGTGCCAGCAGCTTAGCGCGTTGGGGGATGAACACTGAAGCTTTCTTT. Translating gives CASSLARWGMNTEAFF.

V gene TRBV7-9 combines with J gene TRBJ2-2; the D gene could be TRBD1 or TRBD2 (5 bases each). This CDR3 has 16 residues. Per germline, CDR1 SEHNR and CDR2 FQNEAQ (reference sequence). Between the trimmed V and J ends, which lost 6 bases and 5 bases, there was a span of 19 bases. DNA of the CDR3: TGTGCCAGCAGTCTGAGCCGGGACCTTCAAACCGGGGAGCTGTTTTTT. It encodes CASSLSRDLQTGELFF.

The V gene is TRBV11-3, the J gene TRBJ1-1, with D tentatively TRBD1 (6 bases). Trimming took 6 bases from V and 8 from J, leaving 13 bases between them. The germline CDR1 and CDR2 sequences are SGHNT and YENEEA. This CDR3 contains 12 residues. The CDR3 DNA is TGTGCCAGCAGTATAGGGACATCGGAAGCTTTCTTT. This translates into CASSIGTSEAFF.

The chain employs TRBV7-2 and TRBJ2-7, with 7 bases matching TRBD1. The V gene's germline CDR1 is SGHTA and CDR2 FQGNSA. The CDR3 has 15 amino acids. V was pared by 1 base and J by 2 bases, with 5 bases of the junction left unmatched. The CDR3 DNA follows: TGTGCCAGCAGCTTAGGGGGGACAGATCCCTACGAGCAGTACTTC. This sequence encodes CASSLGGTDPYEQYF.

The chain recombines TRBV30 with TRBJ1-4, with 8 positions matching TRBD1. Unmatched junction bases numbered 4, after V lost 3 bases and J lost 4 bases. Germline CDR1 GTSNPN, CDR2 SVGIG (reference sequence). The CDR3 runs 14 residues. CDR3 residues: CAWSRTGYNEKLFF. The DNA of the CDR3 is TGTGCCTGGAGCAGGACAGGGTATAATGAAAAACTGTTTTTT.

This chain links TRBV21-1 with TRBJ2-4; whether TRBD2, the table's D call, matches the DNA was not checked. TRBV21-1 is termed a pseudogene. This CDR3 region has 15 residues. The CDR3 nucleotides read TGTGCCAGCAGCGACCCTTTTACTAGCGGTATCATTCAGTACTTC. Its protein is CASSDPFTSGIIQYF.

The chain combines TRBV9 with TRBJ2-3; 10 bases are shared with TRBD2. CDR1 SGDLS and CDR2 YYNGEE come from the germline V gene. The V and J ends lost 4 bases and 4 bases, in that order; junction bases with no gene match: 6. This CDR3 is 15 amino acids long. This chain's CDR3 is CASSFGTSEADTQYF. The CDR3 nucleotides read TGTGCCAGCAGCTTTGGGACTAGCGAGGCAGATACGCAGTATTTT.

The chain carries TRBV5-4 and TRBJ2-6, with D possibly matching TRBD1 (7 bases). The germline V gene encodes CDR1 SGHNT and CDR2 YYREEE (reference sequence). Trimming stripped 3 bases from V and 3 bases from J, with 25 bases between. This CDR3 has 20 amino acids. This chain's CDR3 is CASSYPTGRSSLRGANVLTF. DNA for the CDR3: TGTGCCAGCAGCTACCCGACAGGGAGGTCCTCTCTCCGTGGGGCCAACGTCCTGACTTTC. Full variable domain (remainder filled in from reference TRBV5-4 and TRBJ2-6): ETGVTQSPTHLIKTRGQQVTLRCSSQSGHNTVSWYQQALGQGPQFIFQYYREEENGRGNFPPRFSGLQFPNYSSELNVNALELDDSALYLCASSYPTGRSSLRGANVLTFGAGSRLTVL.

This chain joins TRBV18 and TRBJ2-7, with 8 positions matching TRBD2. With V trimmed by 3 bases and J by 2 bases, 6 bases remained unmatched. Germline V gene lookup returns CDR1 KGHSH and CDR2 LQKENI. The CDR3 is 15 amino acids. CDR3 nucleotides: TGTGCCAGCTCACCCTCAGCGGGGGAAACCTACGAGCAGTACTTC. It is translated as CASSPSAGETYEQYF.